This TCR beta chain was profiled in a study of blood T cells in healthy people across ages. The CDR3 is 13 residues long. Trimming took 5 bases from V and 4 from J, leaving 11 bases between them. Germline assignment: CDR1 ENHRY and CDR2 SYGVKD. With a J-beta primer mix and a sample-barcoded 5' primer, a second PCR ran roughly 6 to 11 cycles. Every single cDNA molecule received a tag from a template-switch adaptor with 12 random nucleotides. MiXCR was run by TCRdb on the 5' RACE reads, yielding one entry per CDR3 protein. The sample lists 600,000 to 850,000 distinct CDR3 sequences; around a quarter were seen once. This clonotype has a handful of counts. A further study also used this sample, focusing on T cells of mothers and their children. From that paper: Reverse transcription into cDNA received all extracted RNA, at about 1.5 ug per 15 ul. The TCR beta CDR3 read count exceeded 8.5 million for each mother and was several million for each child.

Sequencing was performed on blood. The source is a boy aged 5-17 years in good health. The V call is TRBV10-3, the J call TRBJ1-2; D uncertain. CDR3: CAISPPVGYGYTF. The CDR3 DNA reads TGTGCCATCAGTCCCCCCGTGGGCTATGGCTACACCTTC.